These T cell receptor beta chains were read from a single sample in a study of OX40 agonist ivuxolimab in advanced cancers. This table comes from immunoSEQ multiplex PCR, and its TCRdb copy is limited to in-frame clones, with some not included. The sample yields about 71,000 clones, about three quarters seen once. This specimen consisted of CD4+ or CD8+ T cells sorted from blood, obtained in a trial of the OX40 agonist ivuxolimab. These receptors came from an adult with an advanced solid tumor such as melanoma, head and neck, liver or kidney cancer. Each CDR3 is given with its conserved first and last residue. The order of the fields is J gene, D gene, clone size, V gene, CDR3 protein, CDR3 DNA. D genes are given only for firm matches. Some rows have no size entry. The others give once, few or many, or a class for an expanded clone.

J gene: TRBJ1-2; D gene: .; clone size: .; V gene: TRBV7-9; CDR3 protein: CASSSTNPPGYTF; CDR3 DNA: TGTGCCAGCAGCTCAACAAACCCTCCCGGCTACACCTTC
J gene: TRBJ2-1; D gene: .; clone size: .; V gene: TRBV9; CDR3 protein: CASSVVGSANEQFF; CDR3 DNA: TGTGCCAGCAGCGTAGTGGGTAGTGCTAATGAGCAGTTCTTC
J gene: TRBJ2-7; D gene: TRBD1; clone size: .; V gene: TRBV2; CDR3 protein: CASSTTNRGEQYF; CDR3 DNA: TGTGCCAGCAGTACCACCAACAGGGGCGAGCAGTACTTC
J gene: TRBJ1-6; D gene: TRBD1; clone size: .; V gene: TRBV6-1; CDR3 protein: CASSAMTGGDKGRPLHF; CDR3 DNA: TGTGCCAGCAGTGCGATGACAGGGGGCGATAAAGGAAGACCCCTCCACTTT
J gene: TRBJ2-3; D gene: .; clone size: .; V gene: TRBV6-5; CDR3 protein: CASSLSFTDTQYF; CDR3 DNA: TGTGCCAGCTCCCTTAGCTTCACAGATACGCAGTATTTT
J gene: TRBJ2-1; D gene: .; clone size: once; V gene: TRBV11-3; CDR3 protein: CASSLDHGGSTRSYNEQFF; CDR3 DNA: TGTGCCAGCAGCTTAGATCACGGGGGTTCAACGAGGTCCTACAATGAGCAGTTCTTC
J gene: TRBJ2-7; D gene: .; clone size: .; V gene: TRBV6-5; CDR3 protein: CASRDSDRYEQYF; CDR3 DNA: TGTGCCAGCAGGGACTCGGACCGGTACGAGCAGTACTTC
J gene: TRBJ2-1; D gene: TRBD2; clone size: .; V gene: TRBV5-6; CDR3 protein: CASSFAGVIPEQFF; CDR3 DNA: TGTGCCAGCAGCTTCGCGGGAGTGATCCCTGAGCAGTTCTTC
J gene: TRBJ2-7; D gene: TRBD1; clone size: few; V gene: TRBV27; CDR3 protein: CASRPNTGGTYEQYF; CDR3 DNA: TGTGCCAGCAGACCAAATACAGGGGGCACCTACGAGCAGTACTTC
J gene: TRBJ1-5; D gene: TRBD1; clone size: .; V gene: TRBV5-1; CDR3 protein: CASSPEGTGDQPQHF; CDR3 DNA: TGCGCCAGCAGCCCCGAGGGGACAGGGGATCAGCCCCAGCATTTT
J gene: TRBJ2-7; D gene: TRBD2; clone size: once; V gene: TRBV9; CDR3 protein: CASSVGLAGGPYEQYF; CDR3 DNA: TGTGCCAGCAGCGTAGGGCTAGCGGGAGGCCCCTACGAGCAGTACTTC
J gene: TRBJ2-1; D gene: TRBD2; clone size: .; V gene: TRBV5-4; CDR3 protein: CASSEKTSGRSDEQFF; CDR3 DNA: TGTGCCAGCAGCGAAAAGACTAGCGGGAGGAGCGATGAGCAGTTCTTC
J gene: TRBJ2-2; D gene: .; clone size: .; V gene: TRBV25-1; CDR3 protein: CASSEFFTANTGELFF; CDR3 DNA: TGTGCCAGCAGTGAATTTTTCACCGCGAACACCGGGGAGCTGTTTTTT
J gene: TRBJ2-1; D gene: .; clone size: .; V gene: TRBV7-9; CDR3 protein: CASSLGLYNEQFF; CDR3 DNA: TGTGCCAGCAGCTTAGGTCTTTACAATGAGCAGTTCTTC
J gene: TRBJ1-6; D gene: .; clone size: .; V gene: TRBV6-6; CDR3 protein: CASIAERSSYNSPLHF; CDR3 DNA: TGTGCCAGCATCGCCGAGCGGAGCTCCTATAATTCACCCCTCCACTTT
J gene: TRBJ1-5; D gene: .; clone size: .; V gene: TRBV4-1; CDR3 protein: CASSQVINSNQPQHF; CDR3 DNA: TGCGCCAGCAGCCAAGTCATTAATAGCAATCAGCCCCAGCATTTT
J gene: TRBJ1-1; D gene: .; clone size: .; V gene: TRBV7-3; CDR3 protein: CASSRQMNTEAFF; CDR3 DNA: TGTGCCAGCAGCCGACAGATGAACACTGAAGCTTTCTTT